One sample yielded the 5 T cell receptor beta chains listed below, sequenced in a study of blood T cell repertoires in COVID-19. Using immunoSEQ multiplex PCR, the repertoire was profiled, and TCRdb retains in-frame clones only, with some absent. Of 200,000 to 300,000 clones in the sample, roughly 85% are singletons; the top ten hold 3% to 4.5%. The sample was PBMCs or T cells enriched from blood (not recorded which). These receptors were collected from a woman between 35 and 50 years old who had been exposed to COVID-19.

The chain couples TRBV9 to TRBJ2-5, with TRBD1 matching over 7 bases. The CDR3 totals 15 residues. CDR1 and CDR2 (germline): SGDLS, YYNGEE. J was trimmed by 1 base and V by 3 bases; bases with no gene match: 6. CDR3 DNA sequence: TGTGCCAGCAGCGCCAGGGGGTCCCCCCAAGAGACCCAGTACTTC. Translation: CASSARGSPQETQYF.

This chain links TRBV5-1 with TRBJ2-5, with TRBD2 identical over 10 bases. CDR3 size: 13 residues. J was trimmed by 5 bases and V by 7 bases; bases with no gene match: 5. The germline CDR1 and CDR2 sequences are SGHRS and YFSETQ. This chain's CDR3 is CASGAGGMETQYF. As DNA, the CDR3 is TGCGCCAGCGGAGCGGGGGGGATGGAGACCCAGTACTTC.

The chain employs TRBV18 and TRBJ1-4; D gene uncertain. This CDR3 is 18 amino acids long. CDR1 KGHSH and CDR2 LQKENI come from the germline V gene. V lost 2 bases to trimming and J lost 8 bases, with 24 bases between them. The DNA of the CDR3 is TGTGCCAGCTCACCAAAAGCCCTCCCTGGGGAGAGGTCGGAAAAACTGTTTTTT. It yields the protein CASSPKALPGERSEKLFF.

The J gene is TRBJ2-7, the V gene TRBV9; 7 bases line up with TRBD2. The V gene's germline CDR1 is SGDLS and CDR2 YYNGEE. Trimming cost V 3 bases and J 0 bases; bases outside gene matches: 6. The CDR3 has 15 amino acids. Here the CDR3 reads CASSGGPGGSYEQYF. DNA of the CDR3: TGTGCCAGCAGCGGGGGACCGGGAGGCTCCTACGAGCAGTACTTC.

This clone has more than one count but fewer than ten. This same CDR3 is encoded by further DNA sequences in the sample. The gene calls are TRBV6-5 and TRBJ1-6; 9 nucleotides agree with TRBD1. The junction had 0 bases not matched to a gene; V was cut back by 6 bases and J by 6 bases. The CDR3 has 13 amino acids. Germline V lookup: CDR1 MNHEY, CDR2 SVGAGI. The CDR3 spells CASRGQGNSPLHF. DNA for the CDR3: TGTGCCAGCAGGGGACAGGGTAATTCACCCCTCCACTTT.